The T cell receptor beta chain under discussion was sequenced for a study of shared clonotypes between healthy human individuals. Study-level results: There were few donors, and this limited the genetic and exposure-history diversity represented.

The donors, healthy adults who were HIV-negative, had experienced no recent acute infections or vaccinations. This clone was found once. What it binds is not known. Profiling relied on immunoSEQ multiplex PCR, and the TCRdb table lists in-frame clones only, not all of them. The sample records 450,000 to 500,000 clones, 70% to 80% being singletons. The receptor's source is a woman between 40 and 50 years old in good health. Some clones in this sample may be carry-over from other donors' samples. Sample: PBMCs.

The CDR3 reads CASTPVETNTGELFF. As DNA, the CDR3 is TGTGCCAGTACACCGGTAGAAACGAACACCGGGGAGCTGTTTTTT. This sequence joins TRBV19 and TRBJ2-2, with unresolved D. Trimming cost V 7 bases and J 0 bases, with 12 bases left between them. This CDR3 region has 15 residues. The germline V gene encodes CDR1 LNHDA and CDR2 SQIVND (reference sequence).